The 13 T cell receptor beta chains in this list originate from one sample, sequenced in a study of OX40 agonist ivuxolimab in advanced cancers. Assay used: immunoSEQ multiplex PCR; TCRdb lists only in-frame clones, some missing. The sample holds roughly 19,000 clones; 65% to 85% are singletons and the top ten take 20% to 25%. The specimen was CD4+ or CD8+ T cells sorted from blood, collected in a trial of the OX40 agonist ivuxolimab. Receptor source: an adult with an advanced solid tumor such as melanoma, head and neck, liver or kidney cancer.

This chain connects TRBV6-5 to TRBJ1-5; D gene ambiguous. V lost 2 bases to trimming and J lost 6 bases, with 8 bases between them. This CDR3 is built from 13 residues. Germline V lookup: CDR1 MNHEY, CDR2 SVGAGI. Written as DNA, the CDR3 is TGTGCCAGCAGTTACATAGGGTCTCAGCCCCAGCATTTT. Translating gives CASSYIGSQPQHF.

This chain uses TRBV19 with TRBJ1-1, with 8 positions matching TRBD1. With V trimmed by 1 base and J by 5 bases, 6 bases remained unmatched. From germline, CDR1 is LNHDA and CDR2 SQIVND (reference sequence). The CDR3 contains 15 residues. The CDR3: CASSIGRGRGTEAFF. The CDR3 coding sequence is TGTGCCAGTAGTATAGGCAGGGGGCGAGGAACTGAAGCTTTCTTT.

V and J are TRBV12-5 and TRBJ1-1; no definite D call. Germline assignment: CDR1 LGHNT and CDR2 FRNRAP. The CDR3 extends over 12 amino acids. V was pared by 3 bases and J by 3 bases, with 5 bases between. The CDR3, as DNA: TGTGCTAGTGGTTTTGGTGACACTGAAGCTTTCTTT. Protein sequence: CASGFGDTEAFF. Filled out from reference TRBV12-5 and TRBJ1-1, the complete variable domain reads DARVTQTPRHKVTEMGQEVTMRCQPILGHNTVFWYRQTMMQGLELLAYFRNRAPLDDSGMPKDRFSAEMPDATLATLKIQPSEPRDSAVYFCASGFGDTEAFFGQGTRLTVV.

This clone was counted once. This chain links TRBV28 with TRBJ2-4, with D unresolved. The V gene's germline CDR1 is MDHEN and CDR2 SYDVKM. This CDR3 spans 14 amino acids. Deletions cut 4 bases from V and 5 bases from J, with 12 bases between. The CDR3 DNA sequence: TGTGCCAGCAGTTCGCGGCAGGCTGAAAACATTCAGTACTTC. Translation gives CASSSRQAENIQYF.

The J gene is TRBJ2-7, the V gene TRBV25-1; 9 nucleotides match TRBD1. This CDR3 spans 14 amino acids. Germline V gene sequence: CDR1 MGHDK, CDR2 SYGVNS. The V and J ends lost 2 bases and 6 bases, in that order; junction bases with no gene match: 5. The CDR3 DNA sequence: TGTGCCAGCAGTGAAGGGGGACAGGGCTCCGAGCAGTACTTC. It is translated as CASSEGGQGSEQYF.

This clone has only a few counts. This sequence joins TRBV5-4 and TRBJ1-6; maybe TRBD1 (5 bases). Trimming took off 0 bases at V and 5 bases at J, with 9 bases between the two ends. The CDR3 spans 15 residues. The germline gives CDR1 SGHNT, CDR2 YYREEE (reference sequence). The CDR3 nucleotides read TGTGCCAGCAGCTTGGTGCAGGGCGATAATTCACCCCTCCACTTT. As protein: CASSLVQGDNSPLHF.

This clone was recorded a few times. V and J are TRBV28 and TRBJ2-3, with D tentatively TRBD2 (5 bases). CDR3 length equals 17 residues. V was pared by 4 bases and J by 1 base, with 18 bases between. Germline V CDR1 and CDR2: MDHEN, SYDVKM. CDR3 protein: CASSSSRGLRGTDTQYF. The CDR3 DNA reads as TGTGCCAGCAGTTCATCTCGGGGTCTCCGGGGCACAGATACGCAGTATTTT.

This clone has more than one count but fewer than ten. The chain couples TRBV5-5 to TRBJ2-5; TRBD1 matches 11 bases. The length of the CDR3 is 14 residues. V was pared by 7 bases and J by 5 bases, with 7 bases of the junction left unmatched. Germline CDR1 SGHKS, CDR2 YYEKEE (reference sequence). The CDR3 DNA sequence: TGTGCCAGCGGTCGGGACAGGGGGAGGGAGACCCAGTACTTC. Residues: CASGRDRGRETQYF.

This clone was seen a single time. The rearrangement links TRBV19 to TRBJ2-7; a weak D match, TRBD1 (6 bases). CDR3 length: 14 amino acids. V lost 7 bases to trimming and J lost 5 bases, with 18 bases between them. The germline CDR1 and CDR2 sequences are LNHDA and SQIVND (reference sequence). The CDR3 nucleotides read TGTGCCAGTACCATCAGGCAGGGGATCAACGAGCAGTACTTC. Protein product: CASTIRQGINEQYF. Based on the CDR3 plus reference TRBV19 and TRBJ2-7, the full variable domain is DGGITQSPKYLFRKEGQNVTLSCEQNLNHDAMYWYRQDPGQGLRLIYYSQIVNDFQKGDIAEGYSVSREKKESFPLTVTSAQKNPTAFYLCASTIRQGINEQYFGPGTRLTVT.

This clone occurred a few times. V usage is TRBV28 and J usage is TRBJ1-2; D not resolved. Trimming cost V 5 bases and J 7 bases, with 14 bases left between them. Looked up from germline, CDR1 is MDHEN and CDR2 is SYDVKM. The CDR3 spans 13 residues. The CDR3 sequence is CASSPTGGLGYTF. DNA of the CDR3: TGTGCCAGCAGTCCGACCGGCGGCCTTGGCTACACCTTC.

This chain connects TRBV5-1 to TRBJ2-1, with 10 bases identical to TRBD1. The ends lost 3 bases at V and 15 bases at J; junction bases unmatched: 15. The CDR3 is made up of 15 amino acids. The germline V gene has CDR1 SGHRS and CDR2 YFSETQ. CDR3 amino acids: CASSSHRDRGLVRFF. In nucleotides, the CDR3 is TGCGCCAGCAGCTCCCACCGGGACAGGGGATTGGTACGGTTCTTC.

This clone was seen ten or more times. The J gene is TRBJ1-1, the V gene TRBV30; 10 nucleotides agree with TRBD1. V shed 4 bases, J shed 3 bases, and the junction held 17 bases outside the gene matches. The CDR3 is 18 amino acids. Looked up from germline, CDR1 is GTSNPN and CDR2 is SVGIG (reference sequence). CDR3: CAWISRARDRGVDTEAFF. Written as DNA, the CDR3 is TGTGCCTGGATCAGTAGGGCCCGGGACAGGGGTGTAGACACTGAAGCTTTCTTT.

The chain has TRBV5-1 and TRBJ2-7, with D perhaps assigned TRBD1 or TRBD2 (5 bases each). There are 14 residues in the CDR3. CDR1 SGHRS and CDR2 YFSETQ come from the germline V gene. V was pared by 0 bases and J by 6 bases, with 13 bases between. The CDR3 is CASSLGERGAEQYF. The CDR3 region has the DNA TGCGCCAGCAGCTTGGGGGAGCGTGGGGCCGAGCAGTACTTC.